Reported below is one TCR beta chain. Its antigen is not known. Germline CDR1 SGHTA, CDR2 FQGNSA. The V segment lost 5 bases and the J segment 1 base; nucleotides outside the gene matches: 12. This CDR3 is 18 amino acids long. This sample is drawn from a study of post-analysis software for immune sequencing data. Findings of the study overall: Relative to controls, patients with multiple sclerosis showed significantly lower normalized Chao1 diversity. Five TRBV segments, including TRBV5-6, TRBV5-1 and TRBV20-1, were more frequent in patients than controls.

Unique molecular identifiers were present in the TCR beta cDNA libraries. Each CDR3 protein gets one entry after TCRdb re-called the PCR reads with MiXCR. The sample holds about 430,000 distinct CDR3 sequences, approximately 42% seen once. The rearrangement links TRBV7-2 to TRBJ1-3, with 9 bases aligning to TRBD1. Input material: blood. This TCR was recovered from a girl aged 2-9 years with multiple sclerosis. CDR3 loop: CASSLLTGGLGSGNTIYF. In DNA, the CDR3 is TGTGCCAGCAGCCTTCTGACAGGGGGTTTAGGTTCTGGAAACACCATATATTTT.